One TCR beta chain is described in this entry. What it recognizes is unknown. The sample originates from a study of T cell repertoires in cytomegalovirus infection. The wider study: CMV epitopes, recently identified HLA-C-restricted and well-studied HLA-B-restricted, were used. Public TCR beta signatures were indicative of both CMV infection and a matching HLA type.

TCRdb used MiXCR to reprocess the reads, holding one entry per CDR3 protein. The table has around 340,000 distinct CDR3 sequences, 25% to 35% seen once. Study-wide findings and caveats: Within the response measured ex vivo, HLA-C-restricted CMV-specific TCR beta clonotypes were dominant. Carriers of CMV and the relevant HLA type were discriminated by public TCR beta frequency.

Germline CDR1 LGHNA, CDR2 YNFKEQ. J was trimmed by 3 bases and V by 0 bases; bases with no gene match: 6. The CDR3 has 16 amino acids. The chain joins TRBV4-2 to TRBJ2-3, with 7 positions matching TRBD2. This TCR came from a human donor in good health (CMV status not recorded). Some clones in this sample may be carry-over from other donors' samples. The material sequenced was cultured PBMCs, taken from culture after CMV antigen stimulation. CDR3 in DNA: TGTGCCAGCAGCCAAGAGAGGCGGGGGAGGACAGATACGCAGTATTTT. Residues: CASSQERRGRTDTQYF.